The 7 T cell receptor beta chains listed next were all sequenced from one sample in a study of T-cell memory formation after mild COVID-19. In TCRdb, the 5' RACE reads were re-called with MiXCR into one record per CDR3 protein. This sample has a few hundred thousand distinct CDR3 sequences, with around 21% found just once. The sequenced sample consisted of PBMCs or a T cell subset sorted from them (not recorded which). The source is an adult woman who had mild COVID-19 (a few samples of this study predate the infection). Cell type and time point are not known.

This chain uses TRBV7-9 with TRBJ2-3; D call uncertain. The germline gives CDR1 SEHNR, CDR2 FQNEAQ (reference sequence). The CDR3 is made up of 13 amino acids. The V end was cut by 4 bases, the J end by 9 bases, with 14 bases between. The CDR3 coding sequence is TGTGCCAGCAGCTCCCGGACGGTCCTGACGCAGTATTTT. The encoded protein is CASSSRTVLTQYF.

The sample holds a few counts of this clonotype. CDR3 loop: CASSLGFGNTIYF. The CDR3 DNA is TGCGCCAGCAGCTTGGGTTTTGGAAACACCATATATTTT. The chain joins TRBV5-1 to TRBJ1-3, with unresolved D. CDR1 SGHRS and CDR2 YFSETQ come from the germline V gene. V was clipped by 0 bases and J by 3 bases, with 4 bases between them. This CDR3 has 13 residues.

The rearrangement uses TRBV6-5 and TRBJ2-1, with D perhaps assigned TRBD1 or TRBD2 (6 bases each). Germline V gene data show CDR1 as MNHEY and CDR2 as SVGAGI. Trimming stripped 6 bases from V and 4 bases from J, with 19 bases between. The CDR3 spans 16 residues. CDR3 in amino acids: CASRLRGQWTYNEQFF. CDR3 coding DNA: TGTGCCAGCAGACTCCGGGGGCAGTGGACTTACAATGAGCAGTTCTTC.

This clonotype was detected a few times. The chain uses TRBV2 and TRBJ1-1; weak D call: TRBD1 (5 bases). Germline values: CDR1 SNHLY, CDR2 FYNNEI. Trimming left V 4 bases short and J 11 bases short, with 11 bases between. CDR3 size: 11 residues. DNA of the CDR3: TGTGCCAGCAGTGGGGGGGTTCTCGCTTTCTTT. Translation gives CASSGGVLAFF.

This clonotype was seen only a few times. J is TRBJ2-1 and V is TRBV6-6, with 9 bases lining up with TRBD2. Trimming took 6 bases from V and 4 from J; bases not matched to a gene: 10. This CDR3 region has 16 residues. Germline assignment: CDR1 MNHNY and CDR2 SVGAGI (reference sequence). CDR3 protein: CASSADGTSRYNEQFF. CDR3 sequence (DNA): TGTGCCAGCAGCGCGGACGGGACTAGCAGATACAATGAGCAGTTCTTC.

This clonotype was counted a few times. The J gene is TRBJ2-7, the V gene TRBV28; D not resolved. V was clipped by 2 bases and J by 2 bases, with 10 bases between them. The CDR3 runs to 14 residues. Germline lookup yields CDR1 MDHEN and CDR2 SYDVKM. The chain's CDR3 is CASSLIRSPYEQYF. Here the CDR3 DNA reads TGTGCCAGCAGTTTAATAAGGTCCCCCTACGAGCAGTACTTC.

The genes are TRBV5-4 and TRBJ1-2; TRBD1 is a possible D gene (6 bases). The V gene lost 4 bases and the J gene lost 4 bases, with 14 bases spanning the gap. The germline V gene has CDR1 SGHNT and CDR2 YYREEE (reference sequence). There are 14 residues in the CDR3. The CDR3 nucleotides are TGTGCCAGCAGCCTAAATGGACAGCCCTATGGCTACACCTTC. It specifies CASSLNGQPYGYTF.